Presented here are 17 T cell receptor beta chains from one specimen sequenced in a study of CD8 T cells in ankylosing spondylitis. TCRdb reanalysed the 5' RACE reads using MiXCR and keeps one entry per CDR3 protein. The sample contains roughly 170,000 distinct CDR3 sequences, around a tenth of which appear only once. The sequenced sample was blood, either unsorted or a sorted T cell fraction (not recorded which). The receptors were gathered from a female donor with ankylosing spondylitis or in good health (not recorded which).

V and J are TRBV7-9 and TRBJ2-7, with a weak D call TRBD1 (5 bases). The CDR3 is 15 residues long. Between the trimmed V and J ends, which lost 0 bases and 2 bases, there was a span of 11 bases. Germline V CDR1 and CDR2: SEHNR, FQNEAQ (reference sequence). Written as DNA, the CDR3 is TGTGCCAGCAGCTTAGCGCAGGGCGACGCCTACGAGCAGTACTTC. Protein sequence: CASSLAQGDAYEQYF.

V gene TRBV24-1 combines with J gene TRBJ2-2, with D possibly being TRBD2 (6 bases). This CDR3 region has 17 residues. V lost 2 bases and J 4 bases, leaving 16 bases between the germline ends. Germline CDR1 reads KGHDR; CDR2 reads SFDVKD. The CDR3, as DNA: TGTGCCACCAGTGATTCCCGGACTACTAGAGGCACCGGGGAGCTGTTTTTT. Protein product: CATSDSRTTRGTGELFF.

This clonotype occurred many times. This rearrangement joins TRBV12-3 or TRBV12-4 to TRBJ1-1, with D unresolved. Trimming left V 5 bases short and J 6 bases short, with 10 bases between. CDR3 size: 12 residues. DNA of the CDR3: TGTGCCAGCAGTCTCTCCGGATCTGAAGCTTTCTTT. Translated: CASSLSGSEAFF.

This clonotype was seen at least ten times. The chain joins TRBV12-3 or TRBV12-4 to TRBJ2-1; D not certain. This CDR3 is built from 15 residues. Trimming cost V 1 base and J 0 bases, with 7 bases left between them. DNA for the CDR3: TGTGCCAGCAGTTTAGGGTTTAGCTCCTACAATGAGCAGTTCTTC. This translates into CASSLGFSSYNEQFF.

This clonotype was picked up a small number of times. The chain links TRBV27 to TRBJ2-1; TRBD2 might be the D (6 bases). Deletions cut 8 bases from V and 0 bases from J, with 11 bases between. The CDR3 has 14 residues. Germline CDR1 and CDR2: MNHEY and SMNVEV (reference sequence). CDR3 nucleotide sequence: TGTGCCAGCTGGGGAGGATTCTCCTACAATGAGCAGTTCTTC. Protein sequence: CASWGGFSYNEQFF.

The chain has TRBV14 and TRBJ2-1, with D unresolved. CDR1 and CDR2 from the germline V gene are SGHDN and FVKESK. The ends were cut back, 1 base at V and 7 bases at J, with 8 bases in the middle. The length of the CDR3 is 13 residues. This CDR3 is CASSQARKNEQFF. The CDR3 DNA reads as TGTGCCAGCAGCCAAGCGAGGAAAAATGAGCAGTTCTTC.

This clonotype was counted between two and nine times. V usage is TRBV7-6 and J usage is TRBJ2-1, with 10 bases fitting TRBD2. The junction had 5 bases not matched to a gene; V was cut back by 3 bases and J by 6 bases. This CDR3 contains 15 residues. CDR1 SGHVS and CDR2 FNYEAQ come from the germline V gene. CDR3 protein: CASSFLAGAANEQFF. CDR3 in DNA: TGTGCCAGCAGCTTCCTAGCGGGAGCTGCCAATGAGCAGTTCTTC.

The chain has TRBV7-7 and TRBJ2-5; the D gene is possibly TRBD1 (6 bases). This CDR3 region has 15 residues. Germline CDR1 is SSHAT and CDR2 is FNYEAQ (reference sequence). V dropped 4 bases and J dropped 5 bases, with 17 bases sitting between them. CDR3 sequence reads: CASSSGTRARETQYF. CDR3 coding DNA: TGTGCCAGCAGCTCCGGGACAAGGGCAAGGGAGACCCAGTACTTC.

The rearrangement links TRBV20-1 to TRBJ2-2; 11 bases line up with TRBD2. Germline V gene sequence: CDR1 DFQATT, CDR2 SNEGSKA (reference sequence). The CDR3 totals 16 residues. Unmatched junction bases numbered 5, after V lost 5 bases and J lost 0 bases. This chain's CDR3 is CSAGTSGTANTGELFF. Here the CDR3 DNA reads TGCAGTGCTGGGACTAGCGGAACGGCGAACACCGGGGAGCTGTTTTTT.

The chain joins TRBV7-8 to TRBJ2-7; D remains unclear. V was trimmed by 5 bases and J by 6 bases, leaving 14 bases between them. CDR3 length equals 13 residues. Germline V gene lookup returns CDR1 SGHVS and CDR2 FQNEAQ. The DNA of the CDR3 is TGTGCCAGCAGCCTCGAGACCTCAACCGAGCAGTACTTC. Amino acid sequence: CASSLETSTEQYF.

This clonotype was counted only a few times. The J gene is TRBJ1-3, the V gene TRBV12-3 or TRBV12-4; no firm D call. CDR3 size: 11 residues. V dropped 4 bases and J dropped 4 bases, with 2 bases sitting between them. CDR3 sequence reads: CASSWGNTIYF. DNA of the CDR3: TGTGCCAGCAGTTGGGGAAACACCATATATTTT.

This clonotype was counted many times. The chain is built from TRBV11-1 and TRBJ2-3; 11 nucleotides align to TRBD2. With 5 bases clipped from V and 2 bases from J, the junction kept 3 bases outside the gene matches. The CDR3 loop spans 15 amino acids. Germline CDR1 reads SGHAT; CDR2 reads FQDESV (reference sequence). CDR3 in amino acids: CASSISGRATDTQYF. The CDR3 DNA is TGTGCCAGCAGCATTAGCGGGAGGGCCACAGATACGCAGTATTTT.

This clonotype showed up many times. J is TRBJ2-2 and V is TRBV4-3, with 7 bases lining up with TRBD2. The CDR3 contains 20 residues. The junction had 20 bases not matched to a gene; V was cut back by 4 bases and J by 3 bases. Germline V gene sequence: CDR1 LGHNA, CDR2 YSLEER. The CDR3 nucleotides read TGCGCCAGCAGCCCGGATGGGGAGGGAGGGCCAGTATCTGACACCGGGGAGCTGTTTTTT. Translating it yields CASSPDGEGGPVSDTGELFF.

V usage is TRBV4-3 and J usage is TRBJ2-2; D gene uncertain. CDR3 length: 14 residues. V was clipped by 4 bases and J by 3 bases, with 9 bases between them. CDR1 is LGHNA and CDR2 is YSLEER in the germline V gene. This chain's CDR3 is CASSLLKYTGELFF. The CDR3, as DNA: TGCGCCAGCAGCCTACTCAAGTACACCGGGGAGCTGTTTTTT.

At least ten counts were recorded for this clonotype. The chain carries TRBV9 and TRBJ2-2; TRBD1 matches 11 bases. The CDR3 is 17 amino acids. The germline gives CDR1 SGDLS, CDR2 YYNGEE. With 3 bases clipped from V and 8 bases from J, the junction kept 12 bases outside the gene matches. The CDR3 here is CASSARPGQGVGGELFF. As DNA, the CDR3 is TGTGCCAGCAGCGCCCGACCGGGACAGGGGGTAGGAGGGGAGCTGTTTTTT.

This clonotype was observed at least ten times. V and J are TRBV12-3 or TRBV12-4 and TRBJ1-1; D perhaps matches TRBD1 (5 bases). The CDR3 contains 12 residues. V lost 7 bases, J lost 6 bases, and 12 bases lay in between. CDR3 sequence reads: CASTKEGPEAFF. The CDR3 DNA is TGTGCCAGCACAAAGGAGGGACCTGAAGCTTTCTTT.

Many counts were recorded for this clonotype. The chain uses TRBV30 and TRBJ2-1; no clear D. The CDR3 sequence is 11 residues long. The V gene's germline CDR1 is GTSNPN and CDR2 SVGIG (reference sequence). V was cut by 0 bases and J by 7 bases, with 4 bases left in between. The CDR3 sequence is CAWSVQNEQFF. In DNA, the CDR3 is TGTGCCTGGAGTGTACAGAATGAGCAGTTCTTC.